This entry lists 21 T cell receptor beta chains sequenced from one sample in a study of blood T cell repertoires in COVID-19. The method was immunoSEQ multiplex PCR; TCRdb's version includes in-frame clones alone and lacks a portion of them. The table shows some 170,000 clones, with roughly 90% occurring only once. Sequenced: PBMCs or T cells enriched from blood (not recorded which). These receptor sequences come from a human donor with acute COVID-19. The donor label of this sample is uncertain.

The V gene is TRBV6-5, the J gene TRBJ1-6, with D hard to call. Between the trimmed V and J ends, which lost 2 bases and 10 bases, there was a span of 15 bases. Germline CDR1 and CDR2: MNHEY and SVGAGI. CDR3 size: 15 residues. Here the CDR3 DNA reads TGTGCCAGCAGTTACGGCGTCGAGGGTGGGTCACCCCTCCACTTT. Its translation: CASSYGVEGGSPLHF.

This clone was seen once. V gene TRBV7-7 combines with J gene TRBJ2-3; 13 nucleotides agree with TRBD2. This CDR3 comprises 16 residues. The germline V gene has CDR1 SSHAT and CDR2 FNYEAQ (reference sequence). J gave up 5 bases and V 5 bases, and 7 bases lay outside the gene matches. The CDR3 loop is CASSPGLAGLGDTQYF. The CDR3 DNA reads TGTGCCAGCAGCCCGGGACTAGCGGGGCTGGGAGATACGCAGTATTTT.

This chain uses TRBV7-7 with TRBJ2-2; D may be TRBD1 (7 bases). CDR3 length: 16 residues. Between the trimmed V and J ends, which lost 6 bases and 7 bases, there was a span of 21 bases. Germline CDR1 reads SSHAT; CDR2 reads FNYEAQ (reference sequence). The CDR3 nucleotides are TGTGCCAGCAGTCAGGGGGGAGCTCCGGGCCGCGGGGAGCTGTTTTTT. This translates into CASSQGGAPGRGELFF.

The V and J genes are TRBV12-5 and TRBJ1-3; the D is unclear. Germline CDR1 LGHNT, CDR2 FRNRAP. This CDR3 region has 18 residues. Trimming left V 0 bases short and J 0 bases short, with 15 bases between. CDR3 coding DNA: TGTGCTAGTGGTTTGGTACAGACCGCAGTTCTCTCTGGAAACACCATATATTTT. This sequence encodes CASGLVQTAVLSGNTIYF.

The CDR3 spells CASSYQGAGELFF. As DNA, the CDR3 is TGTGCCAGCAGTTATCAGGGCGCCGGGGAGCTGTTTTTT. The gene calls are TRBV28 and TRBJ2-2, with D possibly TRBD1 on 5 matching bases. The V end lost 4 bases, the J end lost 6 bases, and 9 bases lay between the germline ends. In germline, CDR1 is MDHEN, CDR2 SYDVKM. The CDR3 extends over 13 amino acids.

The chain links TRBV27 to TRBJ1-2; 8 nucleotides align to TRBD1. The CDR3 is 15 amino acids. V trimming: 3 bases; J trimming: 0 bases; junction bases outside the gene matches: 3. Germline CDR1 is MNHEY and CDR2 is SMNVEV (reference sequence). The chain's CDR3 is CASSFSDRANYGYTF. In nucleotides, the CDR3 is TGTGCCAGCAGTTTCTCGGACAGGGCTAACTATGGCTACACCTTC.

This clone was counted between two and nine times. The chain joins TRBV7-9 to TRBJ1-1; unclear D gene. CDR1 is SEHNR, CDR2 FQNEAQ, per germline (reference sequence). The CDR3 extends over 14 amino acids. V gave up 1 base and J gave up 1 base, with 7 bases separating them. The CDR3 sequence is CASSLVHGNTEAFF. DNA for the CDR3: TGTGCCAGCAGCTTAGTCCACGGGAACACTGAAGCTTTCTTT.

This clone showed up just a few times. The genes are TRBV27 and TRBJ1-5; D may be TRBD1 (5 bases). CDR3 length equals 13 residues. Germline loops: CDR1 MNHEY, CDR2 SMNVEV (reference sequence). V was cut by 8 bases and J by 3 bases, with 11 bases left in between. Here the CDR3 DNA reads TGTGCCAGCGGGGGGGTCCTCAATCAGCCCCAGCATTTT. Its translation is CASGGVLNQPQHF.

The chain has TRBV5-6 and TRBJ2-5; 12 positions agree with TRBD1. This CDR3 is built from 16 residues. CDR1 SGHDT and CDR2 YYEEEE come from the germline V gene. The J segment lost 4 bases and the V segment lost 3 bases, leaving 7 bases of the junction unmatched. CDR3 protein: CASSSGQGAKGETQYF. The CDR3 DNA reads as TGTGCCAGCAGCTCGGGACAGGGGGCGAAGGGAGAGACCCAGTACTTC.

The chain joins TRBV27 to TRBJ1-1, with a possible D match to TRBD1 (5 bases). The CDR3 contains 14 residues. Germline V gene lookup returns CDR1 MNHEY and CDR2 SMNVEV (reference sequence). Trimming pared 8 bases from V and 5 bases from J, leaving 18 bases between. The CDR3 is CASSHGGGGTEAFF. In DNA form, the CDR3 reads TGTGCCAGCTCACACGGTGGGGGAGGGACTGAAGCTTTCTTT.

The rearrangement uses TRBV5-1 and TRBJ1-1; D gene unclear. Trimming removed 1 base at V and 3 bases at J, with 7 bases between. The CDR3 contains 13 residues. Germline CDR1 is SGHRS and CDR2 is YFSETQ. The CDR3 reads CASSLLADTEAFF. The DNA of the CDR3 is TGCGCCAGCAGCTTGCTGGCGGACACTGAAGCTTTCTTT.

The rearrangement joins TRBV27 to TRBJ2-1; the match to TRBD2 covers 12 bases. Germline V gives CDR1 MNHEY, CDR2 SMNVEV (reference sequence). The CDR3 contains 17 residues. V lost 8 bases to trimming and J lost 2 bases; unmatched junction nucleotides: 10. DNA of the CDR3: TGTGCCAGCGTTTCCTCTAGCGGGGGGGCCCCCTACAATGAGCAGTTCTTC. Translated, it gives CASVSSSGGAPYNEQFF.

V gene TRBV29-1 combines with J gene TRBJ1-1, with 7 bases lining up with TRBD1. After removal of 5 bases from V and 1 base from J, the junction contained 4 bases not matched to a gene. Germline CDR1 SQVTM, CDR2 ANQGSEA. The CDR3 totals 13 residues. CDR3 coding DNA: TGCAGCGTTTCGACAGGGTCGAACACTGAAGCTTTCTTT. It yields the protein CSVSTGSNTEAFF.

The sample holds a few counts of this clone. The chain carries TRBV5-1 and TRBJ2-7; D is possibly TRBD1 (6 bases). Trimming stripped 0 bases from V and 2 bases from J, with 9 bases between. The CDR3 has 14 amino acids. The germline CDR1 and CDR2 sequences are SGHRS and YFSETQ. The CDR3 loop is CASSLGQEPYEQYF. The CDR3, as DNA: TGCGCCAGCAGCTTGGGACAGGAACCCTACGAGCAGTACTTC.

This clone was counted once. The chain joins TRBV2 to TRBJ1-1, with TRBD1 as a possible D gene (6 bases). Germline V gene lookup returns CDR1 SNHLY and CDR2 FYNNEI. The CDR3 sequence is 13 residues long. V was clipped by 9 bases and J by 3 bases, with 14 bases between them. The chain's CDR3 is CASTIAGDTEAFF. The CDR3 region has the DNA TGTGCCAGTACGATTGCAGGGGACACTGAAGCTTTCTTT.

The chain combines TRBV21-1 with TRBJ2-2; the DNA was not compared with TRBD2, the D call given in the table. TRBV21-1 is assigned pseudogene status. CDR3 length: 15 residues. The CDR3 DNA reads as TGTGCCAGCAGCAGGGCGGACTGGACCCCCCGGGAGCTGTTTTTT. This sequence encodes CASSRADWTPRELFF.

This clone was counted once. The same CDR3 can be traced to other DNA sequences in this sample. The chain uses TRBV30 and TRBJ2-3, with 7 bases matching TRBD2. This CDR3 contains 12 residues. With V trimmed by 1 base and J by 6 bases, 1 base remained unmatched. CDR1 and CDR2 from the germline V gene are GTSNPN and SVGIG (reference sequence). The CDR3 reads CAWSAGGDTQYF. For the CDR3, the DNA is TGTGCCTGGAGTGCCGGGGGGGATACGCAGTATTTT.

CDR3 sequence: CASSLALAGGRGETQYF. CDR3 in DNA: TGCGCCAGCAGCTTGGCGCTAGCGGGGGGGCGTGGAGAGACCCAGTACTTC. The chain has TRBV5-1 and TRBJ2-5; 12 bases line up with TRBD2. Trimming at V came to 0 bases and at J to 4 bases, leaving 7 bases not matched to a gene. Germline-derived CDR1 and CDR2 are SGHRS and YFSETQ. This CDR3 has 17 residues. Together with reference TRBV5-1 and TRBJ2-5, the CDR3 gives the full variable domain: KAGVTQTPRYLIKTRGQQVTLSCSPISGHRSVSWYQQTPGQGLQFLFEYFSETQRNKGNFPGRFSGRQFSNSRSEMNVSTLELGDSALYLCASSLALAGGRGETQYFGPGTRLLVL.

The V gene is TRBV25-1, the J gene TRBJ1-2; D perhaps matches TRBD1 (5 bases). V was cut by 3 bases and J by 2 bases, with 16 bases left in between. The CDR3 is made up of 16 amino acids. Germline V gene data show CDR1 as MGHDK and CDR2 as SYGVNS. The CDR3 here is CASSDPQDPVNYGYTF. CDR3 in DNA: TGTGCCAGCAGTGACCCACAGGATCCGGTGAACTATGGCTACACCTTC.

V and J are TRBV7-2 and TRBJ2-7, with 11 bases fitting TRBD1. The CDR3 is made up of 16 amino acids. Per the germline V gene, CDR1 is SGHTA and CDR2 is FQGNSA. Trimming removed 5 bases from V and 5 bases from J; junction bases left unmatched: 11. CDR3 region: CASSLDTGQGANEQYF. CDR3 coding DNA: TGTGCCAGCAGCCTCGACACTGGACAGGGGGCAAACGAGCAGTACTTC.

V is TRBV7-6 and J is TRBJ2-1, with 13 bases lining up with TRBD2. V was clipped by 4 bases and J by 5 bases; unmatched bases: 5. The CDR3 consists of 16 residues. Germline V CDR1 and CDR2: SGHVS, FNYEAQ. The CDR3 nucleotides read TGTGCCAGCAGCTCGGGACTAGCGGGGCCGCACAATGAGCAGTTCTTC. As protein: CASSSGLAGPHNEQFF.